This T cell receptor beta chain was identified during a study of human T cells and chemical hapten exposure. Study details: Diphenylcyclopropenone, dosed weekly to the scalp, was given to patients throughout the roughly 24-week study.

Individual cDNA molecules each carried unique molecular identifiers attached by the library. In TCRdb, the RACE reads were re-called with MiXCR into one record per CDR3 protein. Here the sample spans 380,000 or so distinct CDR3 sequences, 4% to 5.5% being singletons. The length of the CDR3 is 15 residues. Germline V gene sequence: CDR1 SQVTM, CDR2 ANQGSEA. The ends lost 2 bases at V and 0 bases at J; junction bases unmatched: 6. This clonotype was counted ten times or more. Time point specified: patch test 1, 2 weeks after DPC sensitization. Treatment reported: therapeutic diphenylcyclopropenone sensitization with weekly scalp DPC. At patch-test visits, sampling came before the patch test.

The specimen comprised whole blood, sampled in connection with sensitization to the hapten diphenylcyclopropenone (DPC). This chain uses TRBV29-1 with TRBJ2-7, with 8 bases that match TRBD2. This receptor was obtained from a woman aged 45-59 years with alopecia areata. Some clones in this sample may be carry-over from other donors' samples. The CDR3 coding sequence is TGCAGCGTTGAAAATCGGGAGGGTATCTCCTACGAGCAGTACTTC. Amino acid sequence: CSVENREGISYEQYF.